Below, 20 T cell receptor beta chains from the same sample are listed, as sequenced in a study of blood T cells in healthy people across ages. PCR was performed a second time for roughly 7 to 11 cycles using a sample-barcoded 5' primer and a J-beta primer mix. TCRdb reprocessed the 5' RACE reads via MiXCR and lists one record per CDR3 protein. Altogether around 1,500,000 distinct CDR3 sequences are present, 25% to 30% being singletons, with the ten largest covering approximately 7.7%. The sequenced material came from blood. All receptors come from a woman aged 25-40 years in good health.

In this sample, this clonotype turned up many times. This chain links TRBV6-1 with TRBJ2-7, with a weak D call TRBD1 (7 bases). Trimming removed 10 bases from V and 1 base from J, with 17 bases in between. CDR1 and CDR2 (germline): MNHNS, SASEGT. The length of the CDR3 is 14 residues. The CDR3 DNA follows: TGTGCCACAATGACAGGGACTGGGTCCTACGAGCAGTACTTC. Its protein product is CATMTGTGSYEQYF.

This clonotype was counted only a few times. The chain uses TRBV6-6 and TRBJ2-5, with TRBD2 identical over 8 bases. Germline CDR1 reads MNHNY; CDR2 reads SVGAGI (reference sequence). J was trimmed by 7 bases and V by 5 bases; bases with no gene match: 15. The CDR3 length is 16 residues. DNA of the CDR3: TGTGCCAGCAGTCTACCTAGCGGGCTCCACCCTGGGACCCAGTACTTC. Residues: CASSLPSGLHPGTQYF.

The V call is TRBV20-1, the J call TRBJ2-3; D gene ambiguous. The CDR3 runs to 15 residues. V was cut by 0 bases and J by 4 bases, with 14 bases left in between. Germline values: CDR1 DFQATT, CDR2 SNEGSKA (reference sequence). Written as DNA, the CDR3 is TGCAGTGCTAGAGATCTCGGCTCAGTGCCAGATACGCAGTATTTT. Encoded protein: CSARDLGSVPDTQYF.

In regard to this clonotype: A read error may account for a junction end that differs from germline. This sequence joins TRBV4-2 and TRBJ2-6, with D uncertain. CDR3 length equals 16 residues. CDR1 is LGHNA and CDR2 is YNFKEQ in the germline V gene. CDR3 nucleotide sequence: TGTGCCAGCAACCAAGAGCTAGTCCCTGGGGCCAACGTCCTGACTTTC. This translates into CASNQELVPGANVLTF.

This clonotype was observed many times. The chain uses TRBV29-1 and TRBJ2-3; no definite D call. This CDR3 has 12 amino acids. V lost 5 bases and J 4 bases, leaving 10 bases between the germline ends. Per the germline V gene, CDR1 is SQVTM and CDR2 is ANQGSEA. The CDR3: CSVRADPDTQYF. The CDR3 DNA sequence: TGCAGCGTTCGAGCTGATCCAGATACGCAGTATTTT.

This clonotype was found a few times. Its ends do not fully match the called genes, so a read error is possible. V usage is TRBV4-2 and J usage is TRBJ2-7; a possible D gene is TRBD2 (7 bases). This CDR3 has 14 amino acids. Per germline, CDR1 LGHNA and CDR2 YNFKEQ. The CDR3 loop reads CASNQERGGYEQYF. CDR3 coding DNA: TGTGCCAGCAACCAAGAAAGGGGGGGATACGAGCAGTACTTC.

The rearrangement links TRBV20-1 to TRBJ2-2, with TRBD1 as a possible D gene (5 bases). This CDR3 is built from 14 residues. Germline V gene data show CDR1 as DFQATT and CDR2 as SNEGSKA (reference sequence). Trimming removed 1 base from V and 7 bases from J, with 13 bases in between. In nucleotides, the CDR3 is TGCAGTGCTAGAGGGGCTCAGGGTGGCGGGGAGCTGTTTTTT. Translating it yields CSARGAQGGGELFF.

This clonotype has ten or more counts. This rearrangement joins TRBV9 to TRBJ2-5; maybe TRBD1 (6 bases). The CDR3 is 13 residues long. The V gene lost 4 bases and the J gene lost 4 bases, with 11 bases spanning the gap. The germline CDR1 and CDR2 sequences are SGDLS and YYNGEE. The CDR3 bases are TGTGCCAGCAGCAATCCAGGGGTAGAGACCCAGTACTTC. Translation gives CASSNPGVETQYF.

Details on this clonotype: Being one base from a much bigger clone, this may be a read error. The rearrangement joins TRBV5-1 to TRBJ2-7, with TRBD1 matching 8 bases. The CDR3 spans 15 residues. Per germline, CDR1 SGHRS and CDR2 YFSETQ. CDR3: CASRNGQGGFYEQDF. The CDR3 DNA sequence: TGCGCCAGCAGAAATGGACAGGGAGGTTTTTACGAGCAGGACTTC.

This clonotype was picked up many times. The chain has TRBV20-1 and TRBJ2-1; D is uncertain. The CDR3 spans 14 residues. Germline CDR1 and CDR2: DFQATT and SNEGSKA (reference sequence). With 3 bases removed from V and 6 bases from J, the gap between germline ends came to 15 bases. In DNA, the CDR3 is TGCAGTGCTAGCCTTGGGTTGACACTCAATGAGCAGTTCTTC. This codes for CSASLGLTLNEQFF.

The chain couples TRBV12-3 or TRBV12-4 to TRBJ2-3; 13 positions agree with TRBD2. The junction had 6 bases not matched to a gene; V was cut back by 6 bases and J by 6 bases. There are 15 residues in the CDR3. The chain's CDR3 is CASSPTSGRADTQYF. The CDR3 DNA sequence: TGTGCCAGCAGCCCTACTAGCGGGAGGGCCGATACGCAGTATTTT.

On this clonotype itself: With a much larger clone just one base away, this may be a read error. The CDR3 DNA is TGCGCCAGCAGCTTGGACCGAGCGGGAGAGGGAGAGACCCAGTTCTTC. It codes for CASSLDRAGEGETQFF. The genes are TRBV5-1 and TRBJ2-1; TRBD2 matches 8 bases. Per germline, CDR1 SGHRS and CDR2 YFSETQ. This CDR3 has 16 residues. The V and J ends lost 0 bases and 13 bases, in that order; junction bases with no gene match: 15.

This chain links TRBV12-3 or TRBV12-4 with TRBJ1-2, with a possible D match to TRBD1 (5 bases). V shed 0 bases and J shed 4 bases, with 9 bases lying between them. The CDR3 is 14 amino acids. The CDR3 reads CASSLAGTPYGYTF. The CDR3 DNA reads as TGTGCCAGCAGTTTAGCGGGGACCCCCTATGGCTACACCTTC.

This clonotype occurred a few times. V is TRBV28 and J is TRBJ1-2; a weak D match, TRBD1 (5 bases). Germline loops: CDR1 MDHEN, CDR2 SYDVKM. Trimming removed 8 bases at V and 5 bases at J, with 15 bases between. This CDR3 is 13 amino acids long. Here the CDR3 reads CASRTTAGYGYTF. CDR3 sequence (DNA): TGTGCCAGCCGCACGACAGCGGGGTATGGCTACACCTTC.

This clonotype was recorded once. This sequence joins TRBV30 and TRBJ2-1; D gene uncertain. This CDR3 comprises 12 residues. Germline V gene data show CDR1 as GTSNPN and CDR2 as SVGIG (reference sequence). The CDR3 loop is CTFSGLDNEQFF. The CDR3 nucleotides read TGTACCTTTTCAGGTCTCGACAATGAGCAGTTCTTC.

Of note for this clonotype: One end of the junction varies from germline; a read error may be responsible. This chain joins TRBV10-2 and TRBJ2-7; D may be TRBD2 (5 bases). Germline values: CDR1 WSHSY, CDR2 SAAADI. The CDR3 sequence is 14 residues long. The CDR3 loop is CAGSDKGGRYEQYF. The DNA for the CDR3 is TGCGCCGGCAGTGATAAGGGCGGGCGCTACGAGCAGTACTTC.

On this clonotype: A junction boundary mismatches the germline segment, possibly from a read error. The chain uses TRBV5-5 and TRBJ1-2; D call uncertain. This CDR3 has 15 amino acids. Germline-derived CDR1 and CDR2 are SGHKS and YYEKEE (reference sequence). This CDR3 is CANSYGPDGDYGYTF. The CDR3 bases are TGTGCCAACAGCTACGGACCCGACGGGGACTATGGCTACACCTTC.

This clonotype has ten or more counts. The chain combines TRBV6-1 with TRBJ2-1; 10 nucleotides line up with TRBD1. V lost 7 bases and J lost 5; bases outside the gene matches: 5. The CDR3 has 14 residues. Germline CDR1 reads MNHNS; CDR2 reads SASEGT. This CDR3 reads CASTPGTGDNEQFF. CDR3 in DNA: TGTGCCAGCACCCCCGGGACAGGGGACAATGAGCAGTTCTTC.

The V gene is TRBV12-3 or TRBV12-4, the J gene TRBJ1-5; 7 bases agree with TRBD1. The CDR3 consists of 15 residues. V was pared by 2 bases and J by 2 bases, with 3 bases of the junction left unmatched. CDR3 protein: CASSLRGRGNQPQHF. The CDR3 DNA reads TGTGCCAGCAGTTTAAGGGGGCGCGGCAATCAGCCCCAGCATTTT.

V gene TRBV20-1 combines with J gene TRBJ2-5; 9 bases are a match to TRBD1. The closer fit of TRBJ2-7 to the DNA end suggests the J call may be wrong. Germline V gene sequence: CDR1 DFQATT, CDR2 SNEGSKA (reference sequence). This CDR3 has 13 residues. CDR3 loop: CSALDRGGDEQYF. The CDR3 DNA sequence: TGCAGTGCTTTGGACAGGGGCGGCGACGAGCAGTACTTC.